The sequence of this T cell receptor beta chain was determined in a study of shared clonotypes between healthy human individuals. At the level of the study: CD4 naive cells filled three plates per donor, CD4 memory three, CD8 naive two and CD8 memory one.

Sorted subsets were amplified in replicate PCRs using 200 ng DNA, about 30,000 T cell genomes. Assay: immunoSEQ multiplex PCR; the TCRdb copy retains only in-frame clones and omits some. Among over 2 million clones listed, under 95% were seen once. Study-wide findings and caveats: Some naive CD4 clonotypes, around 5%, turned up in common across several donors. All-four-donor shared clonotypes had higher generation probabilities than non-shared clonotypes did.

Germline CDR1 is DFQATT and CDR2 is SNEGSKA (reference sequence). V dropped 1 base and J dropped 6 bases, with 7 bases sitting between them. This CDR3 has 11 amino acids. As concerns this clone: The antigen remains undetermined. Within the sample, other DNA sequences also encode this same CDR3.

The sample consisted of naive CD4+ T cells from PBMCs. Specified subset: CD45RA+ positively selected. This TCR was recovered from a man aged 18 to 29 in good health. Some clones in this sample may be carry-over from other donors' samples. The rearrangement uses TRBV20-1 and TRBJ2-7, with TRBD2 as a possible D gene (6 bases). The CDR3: CSARVGSEQYF. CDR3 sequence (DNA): TGCAGTGCTAGAGTCGGGAGCGAGCAGTACTTC.